This T cell receptor (beta chain) stems from a study of blood T cell repertoires in COVID-19. Background on the study: COVID-19 samples collected from the United States, Italy and Spain covered acute and convalescent phases.

Produced via immunoSEQ multiplex PCR; TCRdb's table is partial and in-frame only. The sample shows under 500,000 clones, about 89% of them seen only once. CDR3 length equals 14 residues. CDR1 is MGHRA, CDR2 YSYEKL, per germline. Between the trimmed V and J ends, which lost 2 bases and 4 bases, there was a span of 10 bases. This clone came up once. The chain couples TRBV4-1 to TRBJ2-3; D perhaps matches TRBD2 (6 bases). The sample comprised peripheral blood. This TCR derives from a woman aged 25 to 39 with acute or convalescent COVID-19. CDR3 sequence (DNA): TGCGCCAGCAGCCAAAGTGGAGGGGCAGATACGCAGTATTTT. This gives the protein CASSQSGGADTQYF.